This TCR beta chain comes out of a study of blood T cell repertoires in COVID-19. Study context: Whether acute or convalescent, the COVID-19 samples came from the United States, Italy and Spain.

Produced via immunoSEQ multiplex PCR; TCRdb's table is partial and in-frame only. The sample yields 35,000 or so clones, 90% seen once. Germline loops: CDR1 KGHDR, CDR2 SFDVKD. This CDR3 has 15 amino acids. Between the trimmed V and J ends, which lost 2 bases and 4 bases, there was a span of 13 bases. The chain combines TRBV24-1 with TRBJ2-5, with D perhaps matching TRBD1 (6 bases). The clonotype originates from a man between 65 and 85 years old with acute or convalescent COVID-19. Sequencing was done on a sample of peripheral blood. The CDR3 spells CATSDSRGRGETQYF. CDR3 nucleotides: TGTGCCACCAGTGATTCCCGGGGCAGGGGAGAGACCCAGTACTTC.